This entry lists 27 T cell receptor beta chains sequenced from one sample in a study of spatial heterogeneity in lung cancer. Regarding time point: blood at routine non-recurrence follow-up after resection. TCRdb reanalysed the 5' RACE reads using MiXCR and keeps one entry per CDR3 protein. The sample lists some 36,000 distinct CDR3 sequences, roughly 7.8% occurring once. Sequenced material: PBMCs, taken at follow-up. These receptors came from a male donor with early-stage non-small cell lung cancer.

A remark on this clonotype: This may arise from a read error, as a much more abundant clone is one base away. The chain couples TRBV28 to TRBJ2-1; the D is unclear. V lost 5 bases to trimming and J lost 7 bases, with 18 bases between them. The germline V gene has CDR1 MDHEN and CDR2 SYDVKM. CDR3 length: 15 residues. CDR3 sequence (DNA): TGTGCCAGCAGTCCTATCCTAGGCAGGCTGAATGAGCAGTTCTTC. Translation: CASSPILGRLNEQFF.

This clonotype has ten or more counts. The chain couples TRBV5-4 to TRBJ2-2; D gene unclear. The ends were cut back, 0 bases at V and 0 bases at J, with 6 bases in the middle. CDR1 SGHNT and CDR2 YYREEE come from the germline V gene (reference sequence). CDR3 length equals 15 residues. The CDR3 region is CASSLGGTNTGELFF. The CDR3 DNA sequence: TGTGCCAGCAGCTTGGGTGGGACGAACACCGGGGAGCTGTTTTTT.

This clonotype came up many times. The chain employs TRBV5-1 and TRBJ2-2; the D call may be TRBD1 or TRBD2 (5 bases each). This CDR3 comprises 15 residues. Germline values: CDR1 SGHRS, CDR2 YFSETQ. The V end was cut by 0 bases, the J end by 5 bases, with 11 bases between. CDR3 region: CASSLDRRETGELFF. CDR3 nucleotides: TGCGCCAGCAGCTTGGATCGCAGGGAGACCGGGGAGCTGTTTTTT. The whole variable domain, remainder taken from reference TRBV5-1 and TRBJ2-2, is KAGVTQTPRYLIKTRGQQVTLSCSPISGHRSVSWYQQTPGQGLQFLFEYFSETQRNKGNFPGRFSGRQFSNSRSEMNVSTLELGDSALYLCASSLDRRETGELFFGEGSRLTVL.

This clonotype came up many times. The gene calls are TRBV5-1 and TRBJ2-3; the D gene is possibly TRBD2 (7 bases). Trimming took 2 bases from V and 5 from J, leaving 15 bases between them. Per germline, CDR1 SGHRS and CDR2 YFSETQ. CDR3 length: 15 amino acids. This CDR3 reads CASSFDGGAIDTQYF. Here the CDR3 DNA reads TGCGCCAGCAGCTTCGATGGGGGGGCCATAGATACGCAGTATTTT.

The chain combines TRBV2 with TRBJ2-7, with 9 bases lining up with TRBD1. V lost 4 bases to trimming and J lost 5 bases; unmatched junction nucleotides: 6. Germline V CDR1 and CDR2: SNHLY, FYNNEI. The CDR3 runs 14 residues. For the CDR3, the DNA is TGTGCCAGCAGTGCGGGACAGGGCGTCCACGAGCAGTACTTC. Translation: CASSAGQGVHEQYF.

Ten or more counts support this clonotype. The chain carries TRBV12-3 or TRBV12-4 and TRBJ1-2; 10 bases fit TRBD1. The length of the CDR3 is 15 residues. The V and J ends lost 6 bases and 4 bases, in that order; junction bases with no gene match: 8. The CDR3 protein is CASSYGTGVRYGYTF. CDR3 bases: TGTGCCAGCAGCTACGGGACAGGGGTTCGCTATGGCTACACCTTC.

The genes are TRBV10-2 and TRBJ2-7, with 9 bases that match TRBD1. Germline values: CDR1 WSHSY, CDR2 SAAADI. J gave up 5 bases and V 5 bases, and 4 bases lay outside the gene matches. This CDR3 contains 13 residues. Here the CDR3 DNA reads TGCGCCAGCAGTTCGGGACAGGGAAACGAGCAGTACTTC. Translated: CASSSGQGNEQYF.

This clonotype was recorded at least ten times. The V call is TRBV5-4, the J call TRBJ2-2; 9 bases are a match to TRBD1. The J segment lost 2 bases and the V segment lost 4 bases, leaving 3 bases of the junction unmatched. The CDR3 sequence is 15 residues long. Germline values: CDR1 SGHNT, CDR2 YYREEE (reference sequence). The CDR3: CASSPGQGNTGELFF. The CDR3, as DNA: TGTGCCAGCAGCCCGGGACAGGGTAACACCGGGGAGCTGTTTTTT.

Ten or more counts support this clonotype. The chain uses TRBV12-3 or TRBV12-4 and TRBJ1-2; tentatively, D is TRBD1 (5 bases). V dropped 5 bases and J dropped 5 bases, with 18 bases sitting between them. The CDR3 length is 15 residues. CDR3: CASSPSRGGAYGYTF. The DNA of the CDR3 is TGTGCCAGCAGTCCGTCCCGGGGAGGGGCTTATGGCTACACCTTC.

This clonotype was detected ten times or more. This rearrangement joins TRBV28 to TRBJ2-7; TRBD1 or TRBD2 may be the D gene (5 bases each). The CDR3 has 13 residues. Germline assignment: CDR1 MDHEN and CDR2 SYDVKM. With 6 bases removed from V and 2 bases from J, the gap between germline ends came to 11 bases. The CDR3 loop is CASSYGATYEQYF. CDR3 nucleotide sequence: TGTGCCAGCAGCTACGGGGCGACCTACGAGCAGTACTTC.

This clonotype was counted ten times or more. This rearrangement joins TRBV27 to TRBJ1-2; tentatively, D is TRBD1 (6 bases). Germline assignment: CDR1 MNHEY and CDR2 SMNVEV (reference sequence). The CDR3 length is 13 residues. V lost 9 bases, J lost 2 bases, and 13 bases lay in between. CDR3 in amino acids: CASSGHENYGYTF. Written as DNA, the CDR3 is TGTGCCAGTTCGGGACATGAAAACTATGGCTACACCTTC.

The CDR3 bases are TGTGCCACCGCACCGACAGGGTACAATGAGCAGTTCTTC. It codes for CATAPTGYNEQFF. The chain combines TRBV10-3 with TRBJ2-1, with TRBD1 matching 7 bases. Germline V gives CDR1 ENHRY, CDR2 SYGVKD. The CDR3 spans 13 residues. Trimming cost V 10 bases and J 4 bases; bases outside gene matches: 7.

This clonotype was detected many times. J is TRBJ1-1 and V is TRBV16; the D is unclear. This CDR3 comprises 13 residues. Germline V gene sequence: CDR1 KGHSY, CDR2 FQNENV. V was pared by 0 bases and J by 9 bases, with 11 bases between. The CDR3 loop is CASSQSQLRKAFF. In nucleotides, the CDR3 is TGTGCCAGCAGCCAATCACAGTTAAGGAAAGCTTTCTTT. Full variable domain (rest looked up from reference TRBV16 and TRBJ1-1): GEEVAQTPKHLVRGEGQKAKLYCAPIKGHSYVFWYQQVLKNEFKFLISFQNENVFDETGMPKERFSAKCLPNSPCSLEIQATKLEDSAVYFCASSQSQLRKAFFGQGTRLTVV.

This clonotype was recorded many times. The gene calls are TRBV7-6 and TRBJ2-5, with D unresolved. This CDR3 comprises 11 residues. The germline gives CDR1 SGHVS, CDR2 FNYEAQ. V lost 5 bases and J 4 bases, leaving 5 bases between the germline ends. CDR3 DNA: TGTGCCAGCAGCACGGGAGAGACCCAGTACTTC. Encoded protein: CASSTGETQYF.

This clonotype has ten or more counts. The chain combines TRBV6-5 with TRBJ1-2, with a possible D match to TRBD1 (5 bases). Trimming removed 5 bases from V and 4 bases from J, with 11 bases in between. The CDR3 extends over 13 amino acids. Germline-derived CDR1 and CDR2 are MNHEY and SVGAGI. CDR3: CASSPGTGYGYTF. The DNA for the CDR3 is TGTGCCAGCAGTCCGGGGACCGGCTATGGCTACACCTTC.

This clonotype was counted ten times or more. CDR3 sequence reads: CASSESAAFEQYF. Here the CDR3 DNA reads TGTGCCAGCAGTGAGTCGGCAGCCTTCGAGCAGTACTTC. The rearrangement links TRBV2 to TRBJ2-7, with unresolved D. The V end lost 3 bases, the J end lost 6 bases, and 12 bases lay between the germline ends. The CDR3 is made up of 13 amino acids. Germline values: CDR1 SNHLY, CDR2 FYNNEI.

This clonotype was detected ten times or more. This chain connects TRBV12-3 or TRBV12-4 to TRBJ2-3; 8 nucleotides line up with TRBD2. Trimming took 4 bases from V and 2 from J; bases not matched to a gene: 5. The CDR3 loop spans 15 amino acids. The CDR3 is CASSWGLVPTDTQYF. As DNA, the CDR3 is TGTGCCAGCAGTTGGGGACTAGTCCCCACAGATACGCAGTATTTT.

This clonotype was found many times. The V gene is TRBV18, the J gene TRBJ1-1; 7 positions match TRBD1. Germline V CDR1 and CDR2: KGHSH, LQKENI. This CDR3 spans 16 amino acids. V lost 2 bases and J lost 5; bases outside the gene matches: 11. As DNA, the CDR3 is TGTGCCAGCTCACCAGGTTTAGGGACAGATACTACTGAAGCTTTCTTT. As protein: CASSPGLGTDTTEAFF.

This chain joins TRBV9 and TRBJ2-5; D not resolved. V lost 0 bases and J lost 4, with 13 bases in between. The germline CDR1 and CDR2 sequences are SGDLS and YYNGEE. This CDR3 is 15 amino acids long. The CDR3 loop is CASSVGPGAGETQYF. The CDR3 bases are TGTGCCAGCAGCGTAGGGCCAGGCGCCGGAGAGACCCAGTACTTC.

This clonotype occurred many times. The chain joins TRBV11-2 to TRBJ2-1; D ambiguous. There are 14 residues in the CDR3. With 4 bases removed from V and 5 bases from J, the gap between germline ends came to 12 bases. Per germline, CDR1 SGHAT and CDR2 FQNNGV. Written as DNA, the CDR3 is TGTGCCAGCAGCTACTCGGTGCTCAACAATGAGCAGTTCTTC. It specifies CASSYSVLNNEQFF.

There are many counts of this clonotype. The CDR3 is CASVLELSSNQPQHF. DNA for the CDR3: TGTGCTAGTGTTTTAGAGTTGAGTAGCAATCAGCCCCAGCATTTT. V gene TRBV12-5 combines with J gene TRBJ1-5; D is uncertain. This CDR3 contains 15 residues. Trimming removed 7 bases from V and 0 bases from J, with 13 bases in between. CDR1 LGHNT and CDR2 FRNRAP come from the germline V gene.

This clonotype was recorded at least ten times. V gene TRBV12-3 or TRBV12-4 combines with J gene TRBJ1-2; 7 bases line up with TRBD1. The V segment lost 6 bases and the J segment 3 bases; nucleotides outside the gene matches: 7. This CDR3 contains 14 residues. CDR3 bases: TGTGCCAGCAGATGGGGACAGAACGACTATGGCTACACCTTC. Translation gives CASRWGQNDYGYTF.

The chain has TRBV3-1 and TRBJ2-7, with TRBD1 identical over 8 bases. Losses at the gene ends were 1 base for V and 2 bases for J; bases not matched to a gene: 10. CDR1 and CDR2 (germline): LGHDT, YNNKEL (reference sequence). The CDR3 has 17 residues. The CDR3 spells CASSQGTRTGLAYEQYF. The CDR3 region has the DNA TGTGCCAGCAGCCAAGGTACTCGGACAGGGCTAGCCTACGAGCAGTACTTC.

A remark on this clonotype: This sequence may be a read error, since a much larger clone differs from it by one base. The chain uses TRBV6-5 and TRBJ1-1; a weak D match, TRBD1 (6 bases). This CDR3 has 14 residues. CDR1 MNHEY and CDR2 SVGAGI come from the germline V gene. The CDR3 loop reads CASSYRGGQSEALF. In nucleotides, the CDR3 is TGTGCCAGCAGTTATCGAGGGGGGCAGTCTGAAGCTTTATTT.

This clonotype was counted at least ten times. The gene calls are TRBV9 and TRBJ2-1; 14 positions agree with TRBD2. J gave up 11 bases and V 0 bases, and 4 bases lay outside the gene matches. The CDR3 extends over 15 amino acids. Germline V gene data show CDR1 as SGDLS and CDR2 as YYNGEE. CDR3 in amino acids: CASSVDGTSGRQQFF. The DNA of the CDR3 is TGTGCCAGCAGCGTAGACGGGACTAGCGGGAGACAGCAGTTCTTC.

V usage is TRBV5-1 and J usage is TRBJ2-5; a weak D match, TRBD1 (6 bases). The V and J ends lost 0 bases and 4 bases respectively, with 13 bases between them. This CDR3 comprises 15 residues. Germline CDR1 reads SGHRS; CDR2 reads YFSETQ. CDR3 amino acids: CASSLAVGDTETQYF. For the CDR3, the DNA is TGCGCCAGCAGCTTGGCGGTCGGGGACACAGAGACCCAGTACTTC.

In this sample, this clonotype turned up many times. This rearrangement joins TRBV20-1 to TRBJ1-1; D remains unclear. The V and J ends lost 3 bases and 0 bases respectively, with 17 bases between them. The CDR3 consists of 16 residues. CDR1 and CDR2 (germline): DFQATT, SNEGSKA (reference sequence). The CDR3 DNA reads as TGCAGTGCTAGGATCCCAAACGGCCTTATGAACACTGAAGCTTTCTTT. Amino acid sequence: CSARIPNGLMNTEAFF.